This entry lists 16 T cell receptor beta chains sequenced from one sample in a study of Ad26.COV2.S vaccination and SARS-CoV-2 variants. Treatment noted: over 15 received Ad26.COV2.S at low or high dose, single or two shots; roughly five received placebo; per-sample allocation not given. It was on day 63 after the first vaccine or placebo injection that samples were taken. The assay was immunoSEQ multiplex PCR, and TCRdb's table has in-frame clones only and misses some. In the table there are some 350,000 clones, 80% to 90% of which are singletons. The specimen comprised peripheral blood, sampled in a trial of Ad26.COV2.S vaccine versus placebo. The receptors stem from a person aged 18 to 65 who received the Ad26.COV2.S COVID-19 vaccine or a placebo.

The rearrangement uses TRBV30 and TRBJ1-2; a possible D gene is TRBD1 (6 bases). CDR3 length: 14 residues. Germline CDR1 and CDR2: GTSNPN and SVGIG (reference sequence). The ends were cut back, 7 bases at V and 10 bases at J, with 25 bases in the middle. In nucleotides, the CDR3 is TGTGCCTCCCCAAACCCTGACAGGCTACTCGACTACACCTTC. This sequence encodes CASPNPDRLLDYTF.

This clone was counted a single time. The gene calls are TRBV5-4 and TRBJ2-2; either TRBD1 or TRBD2 may supply D (5 bases each). Germline V gene data show CDR1 as SGHNT and CDR2 as YYREEE (reference sequence). Trimming removed 2 bases from V and 5 bases from J, with 19 bases in between. The CDR3 sequence is 17 residues long. Here the CDR3 DNA reads TGTGCCAGCAGCTTCAAGGGGCTCGGGGATCGTACCGGGGAGCTGTTTTTT. This translates into CASSFKGLGDRTGELFF.

The CDR3 bases are TGTGCCAGCTCACCACCCTCACGGAATACGCAGTATTTT. This encodes CASSPPSRNTQYF. This chain connects TRBV18 to TRBJ2-3; D is uncertain. The V end lost 0 bases, the J end lost 7 bases, and 8 bases lay between the germline ends. The length of the CDR3 is 13 residues. Germline CDR1 KGHSH, CDR2 LQKENI. Complete variable domain (other parts from reference TRBV18 and TRBJ2-3): NAGVMQNPRHLVRRRGQEARLRCSPMKGHSHVYWYRQLPEEGLKFMVYLQKENIIDESGMPKERFSAEFPKEGPSILRIQQVVRGDSAAYFCASSPPSRNTQYFGPGTRLTVL.

The V gene is TRBV3-1 (or the pseudogene TRBV3-2), the J gene TRBJ2-7, with 7 bases aligning to TRBD1. Germline CDR1 and CDR2: LGHDT and YNNKEL (reference sequence). J lost 2 bases, V lost 2 bases, and 9 bases had no gene match. There are 16 residues in the CDR3. The CDR3 nucleotides read TGTGCCAGCAGCCAACCTACCGGGACAGAAACCTACGAGCAGTACTTC. Translated, it gives CASSQPTGTETYEQYF.

In its sample, this clone was seen once. J is TRBJ1-1 and V is TRBV2; D gene unclear. This CDR3 spans 10 amino acids. The germline gives CDR1 SNHLY, CDR2 FYNNEI. V gave up 5 bases and J gave up 12 bases, with 10 bases separating them. CDR3 residues: CASSIGRPFF. CDR3 bases: TGTGCCAGCAGTATAGGGAGACCTTTCTTT.

Many counts were recorded for this clone. The chain uses TRBV11-2 and TRBJ1-2; 8 positions match TRBD1. The CDR3 runs 14 residues. The V and J ends lost 0 bases and 5 bases, in that order; junction bases with no gene match: 2. In germline, CDR1 is SGHAT, CDR2 FQNNGV. Here the CDR3 reads CASSLDWTGYGYTF. The CDR3 bases are TGTGCCAGCAGCTTAGATTGGACAGGGTATGGCTACACCTTC. The full variable domain, its missing parts supplied by reference TRBV11-2 and TRBJ1-2, is EAGVAQSPRYKIIEKRQSVAFWCNPISGHATLYWYQQILGQGPKLLIQFQNNGVVDDSQLPKDRFSAERLKGVDSTLKIQPAKLEDSAVYLCASSLDWTGYGYTFGSGTRLTVV.

This sequence joins TRBV19 and TRBJ1-3; D gene uncertain. The ends were cut back, 5 bases at V and 0 bases at J, with 8 bases in the middle. Germline CDR1 LNHDA, CDR2 SQIVND (reference sequence). The CDR3 extends over 14 amino acids. CDR3 residues: CASSSGLSGNTIYF. The CDR3 DNA follows: TGTGCCAGTAGTTCCGGACTCTCTGGAAACACCATATATTTT.

The V and J genes are TRBV6-5 and TRBJ2-7; D might be TRBD1 (5 bases). The length of the CDR3 is 14 residues. Germline CDR1 MNHEY, CDR2 SVGAGI. Between the trimmed V and J ends, which lost 6 bases and 0 bases, there was a span of 12 bases. The CDR3 DNA sequence: TGTGCCAGCAGACGCGGAACAGGCTCCTACGAGCAGTACTTC. Protein product: CASRRGTGSYEQYF.

The chain recombines TRBV6-2 or TRBV6-3 with TRBJ2-1; the match to TRBD2 covers 9 bases. Germline V gene lookup returns CDR1 MNHEY and CDR2 SVGEGT. V lost 0 bases to trimming and J lost 4 bases; unmatched junction nucleotides: 4. This CDR3 has 16 residues. Written as DNA, the CDR3 is TGTGCCAGCAGTTACTCAACTAGCGGGCTTTACAATGAGCAGTTCTTC. Residues: CASSYSTSGLYNEQFF.

This chain links TRBV7-8 with TRBJ1-3, with 11 nucleotides matching TRBD1. Germline values: CDR1 SGHVS, CDR2 FQNEAQ. The V gene end was trimmed by 5 bases and the J gene end by 6 bases; junction bases not matched to a gene: 6. CDR3 length: 15 amino acids. The CDR3 reads CASSKGQGGTNTIYF. CDR3 nucleotide sequence: TGTGCCAGCAGCAAGGGACAGGGGGGTACAAACACCATATATTTT.

This CDR3 is CASSPGGPGGSTDTQYF. In DNA form, the CDR3 reads TGTGCCAGCAGCCCGGGAGGTCCGGGTGGGAGCACAGATACGCAGTATTTT. The chain couples TRBV5-4 to TRBJ2-3; 7 nucleotides line up with TRBD2. Germline lookup yields CDR1 SGHNT and CDR2 YYREEE (reference sequence). V gave up 4 bases and J gave up 0 bases; unmatched junction bases: 11. The CDR3 length is 17 residues.

The CDR3, as DNA: TGCGCCAGCAGTGTGGGGTCCTACGAGCAGTACTTC. Its translation: CASSVGSYEQYF. This chain joins TRBV10-2 and TRBJ2-7, with unresolved D. V lost 4 bases and J 1 base, leaving 5 bases between the germline ends. There are 12 residues in the CDR3. Germline lookup yields CDR1 WSHSY and CDR2 SAAADI.

V usage is TRBV4-1 and J usage is TRBJ1-6; 7 nucleotides line up with TRBD1. V gave up 3 bases and J gave up 10 bases; unmatched junction bases: 9. The CDR3 extends over 15 amino acids. Per the germline V gene, CDR1 is MGHRA and CDR2 is YSYEKL. The CDR3 DNA is TGCGCCAGCAGCCAGCTATCAGGGGGACGATCACCCCTCCACTTT. The encoded protein is CASSQLSGGRSPLHF.

CDR3: CASSQGFRDTQYF. The DNA of the CDR3 is TGCGCCAGCAGCCAGGGCTTCAGGGATACGCAGTATTTT. This chain connects TRBV4-1 to TRBJ2-3; the D is unclear. Germline V gene lookup returns CDR1 MGHRA and CDR2 YSYEKL. V shed 3 bases and J shed 6 bases, with 10 bases lying between them. The CDR3 has 13 amino acids.

V is TRBV27 and J is TRBJ2-7; 7 bases are a match to TRBD1. CDR3 size: 13 residues. Trimming at V came to 6 bases and at J to 4 bases, leaving 6 bases not matched to a gene. CDR1 is MNHEY, CDR2 SMNVEV, per germline (reference sequence). The CDR3 bases are TGTGCCAGCAGCCTCGGGGACAGTTACGAGCAGTACTTC. Encoded protein: CASSLGDSYEQYF.

CDR3 sequence (DNA): TGTGCCATCAGTGAGCTGAGGACTTCAGGGGAGACCCAGTACTTC. It codes for CAISELRTSGETQYF. The genes are TRBV10-3 and TRBJ2-5; either TRBD1 or TRBD2 may supply D (5 bases each). This CDR3 spans 15 amino acids. The V and J ends lost 2 bases and 5 bases respectively, with 15 bases between them. The germline V gene encodes CDR1 ENHRY and CDR2 SYGVKD.